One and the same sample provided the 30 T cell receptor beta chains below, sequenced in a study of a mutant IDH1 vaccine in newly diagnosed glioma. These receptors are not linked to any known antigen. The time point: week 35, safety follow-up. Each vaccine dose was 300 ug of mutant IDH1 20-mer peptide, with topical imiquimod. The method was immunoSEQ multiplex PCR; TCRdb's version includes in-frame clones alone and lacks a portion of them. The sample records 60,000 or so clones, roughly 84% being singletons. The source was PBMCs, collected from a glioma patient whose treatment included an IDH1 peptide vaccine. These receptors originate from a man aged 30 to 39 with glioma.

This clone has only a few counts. In DNA, the CDR3 is TGTGCCAGCAGCTGGATACCGGGACAGGGGGCGAATGAGCAGTTCTTC. Protein: CASSWIPGQGANEQFF. The V gene is TRBV5-4, the J gene TRBJ2-1; 12 positions match TRBD1. Trimming cost V 3 bases and J 7 bases; bases outside gene matches: 8. Germline V CDR1 and CDR2: SGHNT, YYREEE (reference sequence). The CDR3 has 16 residues.

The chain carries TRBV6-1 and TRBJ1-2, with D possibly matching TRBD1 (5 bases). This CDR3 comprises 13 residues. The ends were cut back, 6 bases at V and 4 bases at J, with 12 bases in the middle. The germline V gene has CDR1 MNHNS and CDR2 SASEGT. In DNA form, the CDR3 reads TGTGCCAGCAGGACGGGACTGCTCTATGGCTACACCTTC. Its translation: CASRTGLLYGYTF.

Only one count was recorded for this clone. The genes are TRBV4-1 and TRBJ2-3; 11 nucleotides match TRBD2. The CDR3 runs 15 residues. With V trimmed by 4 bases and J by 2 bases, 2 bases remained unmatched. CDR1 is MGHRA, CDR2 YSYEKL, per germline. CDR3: CASSLTSGVTDTQYF. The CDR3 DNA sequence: TGCGCCAGCAGCCTGACTAGCGGGGTCACAGATACGCAGTATTTT.

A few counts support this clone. The CDR3 sequence: CASSSGQGNSSPLHF. CDR3 bases: TGTGCCAGTAGTTCGGGACAGGGGAATAGTTCACCCCTCCACTTT. This chain links TRBV19 with TRBJ1-6; 10 bases fit TRBD1. Germline CDR1 and CDR2: LNHDA and SQIVND (reference sequence). J was trimmed by 9 bases and V by 5 bases; bases with no gene match: 7. The CDR3 runs 15 residues.

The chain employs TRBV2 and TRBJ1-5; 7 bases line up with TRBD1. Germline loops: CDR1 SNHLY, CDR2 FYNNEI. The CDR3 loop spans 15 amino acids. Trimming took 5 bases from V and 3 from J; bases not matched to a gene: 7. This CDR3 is CASSSDRLHNQPQHF. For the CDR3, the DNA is TGTGCCAGCAGTTCGGACAGGTTGCACAATCAGCCCCAGCATTTT.

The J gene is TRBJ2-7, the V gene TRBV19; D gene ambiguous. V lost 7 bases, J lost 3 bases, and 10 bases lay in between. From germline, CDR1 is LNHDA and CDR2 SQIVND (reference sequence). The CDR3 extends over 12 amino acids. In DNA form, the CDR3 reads TGTGCCAGTACCGATGCTAACTACGAGCAGTACTTC. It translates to CASTDANYEQYF.

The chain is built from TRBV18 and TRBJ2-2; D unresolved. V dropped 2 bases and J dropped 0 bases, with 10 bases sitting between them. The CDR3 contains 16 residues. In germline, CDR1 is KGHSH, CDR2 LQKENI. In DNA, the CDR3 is TGTGCCAGCTCACCAAACGTGCAGGCGAACACCGGGGAGCTGTTTTTT. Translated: CASSPNVQANTGELFF.

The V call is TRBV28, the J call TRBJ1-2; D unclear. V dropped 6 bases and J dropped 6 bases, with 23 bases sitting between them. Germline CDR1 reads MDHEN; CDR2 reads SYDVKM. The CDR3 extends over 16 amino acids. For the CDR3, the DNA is TGTGCCAGCAGGTCATTCGGGGTTTATGAGCGGGATGGCTACACCTTC. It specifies CASRSFGVYERDGYTF.

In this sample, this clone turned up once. CDR3 amino acids: CASSGTGRGQTQYF. CDR3 nucleotides: TGTGCCAGCAGTGGGACTGGTCGGGGCCAGACCCAGTACTTC. This chain connects TRBV6-1 to TRBJ2-5, with D perhaps assigned TRBD1 or TRBD2 (5 bases each). The CDR3 covers 14 residues. CDR1 is MNHNS, CDR2 SASEGT, per germline. V lost 4 bases, J lost 6 bases, and 15 bases lay in between.

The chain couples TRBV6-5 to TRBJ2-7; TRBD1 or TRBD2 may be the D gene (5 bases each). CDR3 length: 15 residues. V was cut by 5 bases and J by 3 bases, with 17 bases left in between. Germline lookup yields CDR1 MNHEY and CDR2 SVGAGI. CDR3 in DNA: TGTGCCAGCAGTGTCCGGGACGCCGTTCGCTACGAGCAGTACTTC. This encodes CASSVRDAVRYEQYF.

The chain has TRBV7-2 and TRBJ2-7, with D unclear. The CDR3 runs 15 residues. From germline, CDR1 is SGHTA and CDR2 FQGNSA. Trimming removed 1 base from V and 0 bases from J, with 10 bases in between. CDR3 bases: TGTGCCAGCAGCTTAGATTATGGTGTCTCCTACGAGCAGTACTTC. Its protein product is CASSLDYGVSYEQYF.

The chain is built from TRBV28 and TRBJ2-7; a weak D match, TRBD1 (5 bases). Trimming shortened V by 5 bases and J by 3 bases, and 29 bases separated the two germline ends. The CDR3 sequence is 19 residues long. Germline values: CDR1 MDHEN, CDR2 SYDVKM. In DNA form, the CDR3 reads TGTGCCAGCAGTCCGACCCCCACAAAAAACTTAAGGGGCCACTACGAGCAGTACTTC. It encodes CASSPTPTKNLRGHYEQYF.

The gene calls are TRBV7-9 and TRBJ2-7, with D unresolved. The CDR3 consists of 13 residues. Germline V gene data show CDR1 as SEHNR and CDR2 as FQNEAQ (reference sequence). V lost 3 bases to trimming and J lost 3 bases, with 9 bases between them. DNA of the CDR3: TGTGCCAGCAGCTTGGAGTCCCGCTACGAGCAGTACTTC. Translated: CASSLESRYEQYF.

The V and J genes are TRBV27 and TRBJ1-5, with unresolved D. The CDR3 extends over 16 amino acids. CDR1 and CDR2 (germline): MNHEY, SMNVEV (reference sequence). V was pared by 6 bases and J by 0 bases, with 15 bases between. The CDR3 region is CASSQYGEYSNQPQHF. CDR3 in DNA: TGTGCCAGCAGCCAATACGGAGAGTATAGCAATCAGCCCCAGCATTTT.

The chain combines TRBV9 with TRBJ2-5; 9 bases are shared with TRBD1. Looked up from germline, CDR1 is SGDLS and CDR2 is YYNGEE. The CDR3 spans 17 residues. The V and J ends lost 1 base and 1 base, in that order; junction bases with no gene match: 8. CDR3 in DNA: TGTGCCAGCAGCGTAAGGGGGACAGGGACCATCCAAGAGACCCAGTACTTC. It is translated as CASSVRGTGTIQETQYF.

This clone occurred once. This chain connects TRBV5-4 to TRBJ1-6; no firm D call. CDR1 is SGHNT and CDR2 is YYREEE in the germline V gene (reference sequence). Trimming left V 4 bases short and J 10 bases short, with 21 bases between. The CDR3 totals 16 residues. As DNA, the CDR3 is TGTGCCAGCAGCCCCGCCGGGTGGGAGGAGGACTCACCCCTCCACTTT. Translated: CASSPAGWEEDSPLHF.

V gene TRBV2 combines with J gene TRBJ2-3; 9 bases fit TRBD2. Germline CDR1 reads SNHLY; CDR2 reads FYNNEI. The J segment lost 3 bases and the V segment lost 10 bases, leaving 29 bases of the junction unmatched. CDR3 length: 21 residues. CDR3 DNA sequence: TGTGCCACCCACACCCTAGCGGGACAGTCCACCGGGACTAGTAGTACAGATACGCAGTATTTT. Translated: CATHTLAGQSTGTSSTDTQYF.

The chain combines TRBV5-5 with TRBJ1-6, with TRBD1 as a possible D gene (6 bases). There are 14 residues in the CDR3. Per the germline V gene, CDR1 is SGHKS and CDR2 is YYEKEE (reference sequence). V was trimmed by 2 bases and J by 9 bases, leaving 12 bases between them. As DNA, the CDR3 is TGTGCCAGCAGCTTTGGGGGGCAGGGTTCACCCCTCCACTTT. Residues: CASSFGGQGSPLHF. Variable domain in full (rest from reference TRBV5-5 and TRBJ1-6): DAGVTQSPTHLIKTRGQQVTLRCSPISGHKSVSWYQQVLGQGPQFIFQYYEKEERGRGNFPDRFSARQFPNYSSELNVNALLLGDSALYLCASSFGGQGSPLHFGNGTRLTVT.

CDR3 nucleotide sequence: TGTGCCAGCAGCTCTGGACAGGGGAATGAGCCCCAGCATTTT. Translating it yields CASSSGQGNEPQHF. The chain combines TRBV5-8 with TRBJ1-5, with 9 bases fitting TRBD1. The CDR3 is made up of 14 amino acids. The germline V gene encodes CDR1 SGHTS and CDR2 YDEGEE. V was pared by 3 bases and J by 8 bases, with 6 bases of the junction left unmatched.

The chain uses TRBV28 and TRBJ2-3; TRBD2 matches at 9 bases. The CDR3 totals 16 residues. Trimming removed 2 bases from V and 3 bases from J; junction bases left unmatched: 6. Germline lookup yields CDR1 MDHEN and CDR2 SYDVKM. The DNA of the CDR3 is TGTGCCAGCAGTTTACTAGCGGGGTATATGACAGATACGCAGTATTTT. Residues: CASSLLAGYMTDTQYF. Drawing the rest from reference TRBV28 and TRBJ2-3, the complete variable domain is DVKVTQSSRYLVKRTGEKVFLECVQDMDHENMFWYRQDPGLGLRLIYFSYDVKMKEKGDIPEGYSVSREKKERFSLILESASTNQTSMYLCASSLLAGYMTDTQYFGPGTRLTVL.

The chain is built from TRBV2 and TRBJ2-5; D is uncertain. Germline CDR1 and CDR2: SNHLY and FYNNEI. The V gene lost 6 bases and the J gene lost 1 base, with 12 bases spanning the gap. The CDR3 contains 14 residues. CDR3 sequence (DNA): TGTGCCAGCAGCGAATCGTGGGCCCAAGAGACCCAGTACTTC. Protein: CASSESWAQETQYF.

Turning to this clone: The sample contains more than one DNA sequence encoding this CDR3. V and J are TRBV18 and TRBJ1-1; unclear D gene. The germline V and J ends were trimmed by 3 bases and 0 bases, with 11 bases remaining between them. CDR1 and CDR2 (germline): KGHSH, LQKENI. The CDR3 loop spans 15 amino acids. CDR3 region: CASSPSNRMNTEAFF. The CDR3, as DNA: TGTGCCAGCTCACCGAGTAACAGAATGAACACTGAAGCTTTCTTT.

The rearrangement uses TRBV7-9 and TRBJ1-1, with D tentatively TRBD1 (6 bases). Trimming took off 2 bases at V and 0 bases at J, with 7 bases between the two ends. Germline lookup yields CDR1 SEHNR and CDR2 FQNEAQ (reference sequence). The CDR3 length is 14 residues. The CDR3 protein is CASSLKGVNTEAFF. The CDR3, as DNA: TGTGCCAGCAGCTTAAAGGGGGTGAACACTGAAGCTTTCTTT.

CDR3 sequence (DNA): TGTGCCACCAGCAGAGAGCGGGGAGTGTACCAAGAGACCCAGTACTTC. Its protein product is CATSRERGVYQETQYF. V is TRBV15 and J is TRBJ2-5; TRBD2 might be the D (6 bases). The V end lost 0 bases, the J end lost 0 bases, and 11 bases lay between the germline ends. The CDR3 contains 16 residues. Germline V gene lookup returns CDR1 LNHNV and CDR2 YYDKDF (reference sequence).

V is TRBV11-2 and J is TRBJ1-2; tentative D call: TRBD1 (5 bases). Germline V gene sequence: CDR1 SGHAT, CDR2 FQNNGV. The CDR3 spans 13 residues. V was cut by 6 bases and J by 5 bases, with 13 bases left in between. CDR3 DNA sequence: TGTGCCAGCAGAGGGACGGCGTCTTATGGCTACACCTTC. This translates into CASRGTASYGYTF.

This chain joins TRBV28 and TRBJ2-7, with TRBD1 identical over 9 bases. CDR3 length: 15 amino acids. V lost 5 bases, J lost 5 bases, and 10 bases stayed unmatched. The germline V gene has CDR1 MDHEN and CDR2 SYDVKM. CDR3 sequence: CASSATGTGQNEQYF. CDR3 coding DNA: TGTGCCAGCAGTGCAACAGGGACAGGGCAAAACGAGCAGTACTTC.

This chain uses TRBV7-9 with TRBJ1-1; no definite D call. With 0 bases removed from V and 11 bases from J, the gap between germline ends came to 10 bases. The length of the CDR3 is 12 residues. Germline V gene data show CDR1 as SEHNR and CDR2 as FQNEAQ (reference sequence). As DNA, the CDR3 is TGTGCCAGCAGCTTAGCGTTGGGAGAGGCTTTCTTT. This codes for CASSLALGEAFF.

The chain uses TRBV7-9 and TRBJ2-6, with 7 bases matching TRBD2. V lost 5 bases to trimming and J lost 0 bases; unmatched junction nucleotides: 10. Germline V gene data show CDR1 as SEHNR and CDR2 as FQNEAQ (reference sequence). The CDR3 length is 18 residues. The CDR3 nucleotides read TGTGCCAGCAGCCCCCGGGGGGACCAAGCCTCTGGGGCCAACGTCCTGACTTTC. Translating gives CASSPRGDQASGANVLTF.

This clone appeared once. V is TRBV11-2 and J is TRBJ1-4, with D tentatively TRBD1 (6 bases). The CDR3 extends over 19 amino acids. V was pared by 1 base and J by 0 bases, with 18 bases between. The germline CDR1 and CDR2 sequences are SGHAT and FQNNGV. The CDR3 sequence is CASSLVGGRTIATNEKLFF. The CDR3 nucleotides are TGTGCCAGCAGCTTAGTGGGGGGCAGGACAATTGCAACTAATGAAAAACTGTTTTTT.

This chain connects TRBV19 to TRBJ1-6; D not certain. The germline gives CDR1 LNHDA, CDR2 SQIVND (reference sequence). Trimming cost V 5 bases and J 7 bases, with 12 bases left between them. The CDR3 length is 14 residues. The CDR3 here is CASSATLWNSPLHF. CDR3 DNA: TGTGCCAGTAGTGCCACCCTATGGAATTCACCCCTCCACTTT.